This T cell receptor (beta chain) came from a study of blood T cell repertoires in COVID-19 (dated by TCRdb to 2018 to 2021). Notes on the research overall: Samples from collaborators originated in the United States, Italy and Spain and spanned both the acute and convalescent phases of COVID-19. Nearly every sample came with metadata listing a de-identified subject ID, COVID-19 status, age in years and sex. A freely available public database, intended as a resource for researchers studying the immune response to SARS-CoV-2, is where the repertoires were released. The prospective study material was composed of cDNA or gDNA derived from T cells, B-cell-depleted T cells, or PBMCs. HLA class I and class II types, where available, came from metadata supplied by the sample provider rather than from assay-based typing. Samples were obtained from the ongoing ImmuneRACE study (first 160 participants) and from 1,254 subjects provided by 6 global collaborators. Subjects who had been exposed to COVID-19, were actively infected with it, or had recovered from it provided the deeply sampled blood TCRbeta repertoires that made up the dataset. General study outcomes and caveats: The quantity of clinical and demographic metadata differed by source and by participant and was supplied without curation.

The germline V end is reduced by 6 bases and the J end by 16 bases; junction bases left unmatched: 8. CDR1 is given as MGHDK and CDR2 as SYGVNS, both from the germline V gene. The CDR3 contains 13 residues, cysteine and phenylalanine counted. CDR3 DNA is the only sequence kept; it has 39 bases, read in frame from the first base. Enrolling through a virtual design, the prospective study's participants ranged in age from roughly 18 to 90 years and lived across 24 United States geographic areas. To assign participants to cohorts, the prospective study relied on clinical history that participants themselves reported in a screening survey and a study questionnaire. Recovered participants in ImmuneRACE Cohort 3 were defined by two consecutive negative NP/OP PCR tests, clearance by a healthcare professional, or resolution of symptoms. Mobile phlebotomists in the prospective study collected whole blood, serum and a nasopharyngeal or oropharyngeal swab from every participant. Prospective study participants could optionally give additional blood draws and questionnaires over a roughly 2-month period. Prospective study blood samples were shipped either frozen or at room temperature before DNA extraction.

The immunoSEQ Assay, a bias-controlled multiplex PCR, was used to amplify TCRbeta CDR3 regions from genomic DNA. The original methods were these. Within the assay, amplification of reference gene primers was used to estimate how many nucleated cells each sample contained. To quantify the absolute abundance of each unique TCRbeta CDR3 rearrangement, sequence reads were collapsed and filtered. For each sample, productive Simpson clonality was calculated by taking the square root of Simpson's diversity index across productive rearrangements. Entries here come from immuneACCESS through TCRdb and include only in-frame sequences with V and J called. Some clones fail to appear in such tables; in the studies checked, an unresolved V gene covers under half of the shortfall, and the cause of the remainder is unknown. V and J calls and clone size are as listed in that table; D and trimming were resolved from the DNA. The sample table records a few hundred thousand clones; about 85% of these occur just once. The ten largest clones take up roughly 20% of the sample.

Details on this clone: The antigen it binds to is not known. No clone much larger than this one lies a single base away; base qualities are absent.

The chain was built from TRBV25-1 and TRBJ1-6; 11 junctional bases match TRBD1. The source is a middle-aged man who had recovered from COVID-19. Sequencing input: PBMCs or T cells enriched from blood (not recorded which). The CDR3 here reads CASRRPDRGLLHF. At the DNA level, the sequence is TGTGCCAGCAGGCGGCCGGACAGGGGGCTTCTCCACTTT. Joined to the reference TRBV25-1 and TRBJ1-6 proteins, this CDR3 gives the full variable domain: EADIYQTPRYLVIGTGKKITLECSQTMGHDKMYWYQQDPGMELHLIHYSYGVNSTEKGDLSSESTVSRIRTEHFPLTLESARPSHTSQYLCASRRPDRGLLHFGNGTRLTVT.